Listed below are T cell receptor beta chains from one sample, sequenced in a study of yellow fever vaccine responses in identical twins. One entry per CDR3 protein results from TCRdb running MiXCR on the RT-PCR reads. The sample has about 6,000 distinct CDR3 sequences; approximately 80% are singletons. The sequencing used T cells from blood (PBMCs), unsorted or a sorted subset (not recorded which), collected before or after yellow fever vaccination (not recorded which). Receptors originate from a young woman who received the yellow fever vaccine. Each CDR3 is given with its conserved first and last residue. The D gene is left open where the match is weak. Part of the rows lack a size; the others show once, few, many or a class for expanded clones.

15	TRBV9	NA	TRBJ1-1	once	CASSVVSGGRTEAFF	TGTGCCAGCAGCGTAGTGTCGGGGGGTAGGACTGAAGCTTTCTTT
15	TRBV4-1	NA	TRBJ1-2	NA	CASSQDYGSSIGYTF	TGCGCCAGCAGCCAAGATTATGGATCCTCCATTGGCTACACCTTC
14	TRBV19	NA	TRBJ1-5	NA	CASTEGPKNQPQHF	TGTGCCAGTACCGAGGGACCGAAGAATCAGCCCCAGCATTTT
12	TRBV29-1	NA	TRBJ1-1	NA	CSTFSGATEAFF	TGCAGCACGTTCTCCGGCGCCACTGAAGCTTTCTTT
13	TRBV25-1	NA	TRBJ2-2	NA	CASSAPGTGELFF	TGTGCCAGCAGTGCCCCAGGGACCGGGGAGCTGTTTTTT
13	TRBV12-3/TRBV12-4	NA	TRBJ2-2	few	CASSLKGRGELFF	TGTGCCAGCAGTTTAAAAGGGAGGGGGGAGCTGTTTTTT
15	TRBV11-2	NA	TRBJ1-3	NA	CATSTDFYSGNTIYF	TGTGCCACCAGCACCGACTTCTACTCTGGAAACACCATATATTTT
10	TRBV29-1	NA	TRBJ2-1	NA	CSVGGIEQFF	TGCAGCGTTGGTGGAATAGAGCAGTTCTTC
18	TRBV5-1	TRBD2	TRBJ2-1	NA	CASSYIFTGTSAHNEQFF	TGCGCCAGCAGCTATATATTCACCGGGACTAGCGCCCACAATGAGCAGTTCTTC
14	TRBV12-3/TRBV12-4	TRBD1	TRBJ1-1	NA	CASSPGTGSTEAFF	TGTGCCAGCAGTCCCGGGACAGGGAGCACTGAAGCTTTCTTT
13	TRBV11-1	NA	TRBJ2-3	NA	CASSIGLTDTQYF	TGTGCCAGCAGCATCGGTCTGACAGATACGCAGTATTTT
14	TRBV11-1	NA	TRBJ1-1	NA	CASSLVPHETEAFF	TGTGCCAGCAGCTTAGTACCCCATGAAACTGAAGCTTTCTTT
13	TRBV20-1	NA	TRBJ1-1	NA	CSAPRQEGTEAFF	TGCAGTGCCCCCAGACAGGAGGGCACTGAAGCTTTCTTT
16	TRBV2	NA	TRBJ1-3	NA	CASSEKVSYSGNTIYF	TGTGCCAGCAGTGAAAAGGTCTCATACTCTGGAAACACCATATATTTT
12	TRBV28	NA	TRBJ1-2	NA	CASTPLNYGYTF	TGTGCCAGCACACCCCTTAACTATGGCTACACCTTC
15	TRBV5-1	NA	TRBJ2-1	once	CASSLGGAAYNEQFF	TGCGCCAGCAGCTTGGGGGGGGCGGCCTACAATGAGCAGTTCTTC
15	TRBV6-4	TRBD2	TRBJ2-1	once	CASSDERGHYNEQFF	TGTGCCAGCAGTGACGAGCGGGGGCACTACAATGAGCAGTTCTTC
15	TRBV5-4	NA	TRBJ1-2	few	CASSRWAVNSYGYTF	TGTGCCAGCAGCCGGTGGGCAGTTAATTCCTATGGCTACACCTTC
13	TRBV18	NA	TRBJ1-1	NA	CASSPWGVTEAFF	TGTGCCAGCTCACCTTGGGGGGTCACTGAAGCTTTCTTT
15	TRBV5-1	NA	TRBJ2-2	NA	CASSLRTPNTGELFF	TGCGCCAGCAGCCTGAGGACACCGAACACCGGGGAGCTGTTTTTT
14	TRBV13	TRBD2	TRBJ2-3	NA	CASSLRLAGGTQYF	TGTGCCAGCAGCTTACGTCTGGCGGGAGGTACGCAGTATTTT
15	TRBV28	NA	TRBJ2-7	NA	CASSLPLGSSYEQYF	TGTGCCAGCAGTCTACCCTTGGGCAGCTCCTACGAGCAGTACTTC
13	TRBV29-1	NA	TRBJ1-2	NA	CSVAQGRNYGYTF	TGCAGCGTTGCCCAGGGCCGTAACTATGGCTACACCTTC
14	TRBV2	TRBD1	TRBJ2-1	NA	CATNRDRGFDEQFF	TGTGCCACCAACCGGGACAGGGGCTTCGATGAGCAGTTCTTC
15	TRBV27	NA	TRBJ2-4	NA	CASSLIAGAKNIQYF	TGTGCCAGCAGTTTAATAGCTGGAGCCAAAAACATTCAGTACTTC
17	TRBV27	NA	TRBJ1-6	NA	CASSLLGFESYNSPLHF	TGTGCCAGCAGTTTATTGGGGTTCGAGTCCTATAATTCACCCCTCCACTTT
15	TRBV18	TRBD1	TRBJ1-6	NA	CASSPYGQGESPLHF	TGTGCCAGCTCACCATACGGGCAGGGGGAATCACCCCTCCACTTT
16	TRBV13	TRBD2	TRBJ2-7	NA	CASTTSEILAGGRQYF	TGTGCCAGCACCACGAGTGAAATTCTAGCGGGAGGGCGGCAGTACTTC